These 8 T cell receptor beta chains were sequenced from one sample in a study of cytomegalovirus exposure and HLA in healthy donors. Researchers ran the PCR with 60 Vbeta and 13 Jbeta primers. Data came from immunoSEQ multiplex PCR; TCRdb stores just in-frame clones and leaves some out. The sample lists some 130,000 clones; around 73% were seen once. Sequenced: PBMCs. These receptors were taken from a female donor in good health and CMV-seronegative.

The chain joins TRBV19 to TRBJ1-5; TRBD1 matches at 8 bases. Germline trimming cut 6 bases from V and 1 base from J; bases unmatched to any gene: 5. The CDR3 covers 15 residues. Germline loops: CDR1 LNHDA, CDR2 SQIVND (reference sequence). Written as DNA, the CDR3 is TGTGCCAGTAGAGACAGGGGCATGAGCAATCAGCCCCAGCATTTT. As protein: CASRDRGMSNQPQHF.

This chain uses TRBV7-6 with TRBJ2-3; D call uncertain. The CDR3 loop spans 18 amino acids. Trimming cost V 4 bases and J 2 bases, with 22 bases left between them. Germline values: CDR1 SGHVS, CDR2 FNYEAQ. Here the CDR3 reads CASSSMSPSETHTDTQYF. The CDR3 bases are TGTGCCAGCAGCTCAATGTCCCCCAGCGAGACTCACACAGATACGCAGTATTTT.

The V gene is TRBV6-5, the J gene TRBJ1-4, with a tentative D call TRBD1 (6 bases). Germline V lookup: CDR1 MNHEY, CDR2 SVGAGI. The CDR3 loop spans 15 amino acids. The V end was cut by 2 bases, the J end by 4 bases, with 11 bases between. CDR3 sequence reads: CASSYDWTVNEKLFF. CDR3 sequence (DNA): TGTGCCAGCAGTTACGACTGGACAGTTAATGAAAAACTGTTTTTT.

The chain uses TRBV6-5 and TRBJ1-1; D is perhaps TRBD1 (5 bases). Trimming took 2 bases from V and 5 from J, leaving 9 bases between them. Per the germline V gene, CDR1 is MNHEY and CDR2 is SVGAGI. The CDR3 sequence is 13 residues long. The CDR3 DNA reads TGTGCCAGCAGTTACCAGCGGGGGACTGAAGCTTTCTTT. Translating it yields CASSYQRGTEAFF.

The CDR3 region has the DNA TGCGCCAGCAGCCTCGGACAGGGTAACGAGCAGTACTTC. Amino acid sequence: CASSLGQGNEQYF. The rearrangement joins TRBV5-1 to TRBJ2-7; TRBD1 matches at 8 bases. There are 13 residues in the CDR3. Germline trimming cut 4 bases from V and 5 bases from J; bases unmatched to any gene: 5. The germline V gene has CDR1 SGHRS and CDR2 YFSETQ.

The chain employs TRBV27 and TRBJ2-1; 8 bases match TRBD1. There are 17 residues in the CDR3. J was trimmed by 9 bases and V by 4 bases; bases with no gene match: 17. Germline CDR1 reads MNHEY; CDR2 reads SMNVEV (reference sequence). This chain's CDR3 is CASSSRIWTGLDSEQFF. In nucleotides, the CDR3 is TGTGCCAGCAGTTCTCGAATATGGACAGGGTTGGACAGTGAGCAGTTCTTC.

The V and J genes are TRBV6-6 and TRBJ2-2, with TRBD1 matching 9 bases. V lost 7 bases and J lost 6; bases outside the gene matches: 9. The germline V gene has CDR1 MNHNY and CDR2 SVGAGI (reference sequence). The CDR3 contains 15 residues. The CDR3 nucleotides are TGTGCCAGCACCCTGGGACAGGGTTGGGCCGGGGAGCTGTTTTTT. As protein: CASTLGQGWAGELFF.

CDR3 in amino acids: CASSLQGAGWDTEAFF. The CDR3 coding sequence is TGTGCCAGCAGCCTACAGGGGGCTGGGTGGGACACTGAAGCTTTCTTT. The gene calls are TRBV28 and TRBJ1-1; 9 positions agree with TRBD1. CDR3 length: 16 amino acids. Germline V gene data show CDR1 as MDHEN and CDR2 as SYDVKM. With 6 bases clipped from V and 3 bases from J, the junction kept 11 bases outside the gene matches.